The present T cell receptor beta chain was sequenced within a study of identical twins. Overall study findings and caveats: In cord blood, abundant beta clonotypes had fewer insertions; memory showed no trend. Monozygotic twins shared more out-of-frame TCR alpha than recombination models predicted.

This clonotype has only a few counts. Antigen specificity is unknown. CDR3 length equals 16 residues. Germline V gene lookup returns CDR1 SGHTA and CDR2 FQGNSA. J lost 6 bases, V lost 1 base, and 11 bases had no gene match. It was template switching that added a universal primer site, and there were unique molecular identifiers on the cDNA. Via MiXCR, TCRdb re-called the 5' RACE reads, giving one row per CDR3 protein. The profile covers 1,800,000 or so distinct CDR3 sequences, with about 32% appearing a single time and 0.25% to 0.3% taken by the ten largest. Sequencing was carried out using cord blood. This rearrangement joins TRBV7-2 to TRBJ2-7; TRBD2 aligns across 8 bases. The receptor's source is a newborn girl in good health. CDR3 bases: TGTGCCAGCAGCTTAGGTCTTACCGGGAGGGCCGGCGAGCAGTACTTC. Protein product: CASSLGLTGRAGEQYF. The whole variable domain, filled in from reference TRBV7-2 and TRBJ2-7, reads GAGVSQSPSNKVTEKGKDVELRCDPISGHTALYWYRQSLGQGLEFLIYFQGNSAPDKSGLPSDRFSAERTGGSVSTLTIQRTQQEDSAVYLCASSLGLTGRAGEQYFGPGTRLTVT.